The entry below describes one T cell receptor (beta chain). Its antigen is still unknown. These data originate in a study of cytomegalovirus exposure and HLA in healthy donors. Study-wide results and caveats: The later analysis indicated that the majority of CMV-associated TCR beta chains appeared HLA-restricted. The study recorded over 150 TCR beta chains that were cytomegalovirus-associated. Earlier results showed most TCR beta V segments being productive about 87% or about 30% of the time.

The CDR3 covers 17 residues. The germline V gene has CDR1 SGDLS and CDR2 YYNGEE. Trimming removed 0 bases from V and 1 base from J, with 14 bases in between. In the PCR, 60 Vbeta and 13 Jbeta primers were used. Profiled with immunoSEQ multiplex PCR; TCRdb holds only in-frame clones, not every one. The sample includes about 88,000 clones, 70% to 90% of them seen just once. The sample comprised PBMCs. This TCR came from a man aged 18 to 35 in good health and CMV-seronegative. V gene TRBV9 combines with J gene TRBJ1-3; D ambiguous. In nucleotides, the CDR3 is TGTGCCAGCAGCGTAGAACCCCTCACGGGTTCTGGAAACACCATATATTTT. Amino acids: CASSVEPLTGSGNTIYF.